This T cell receptor beta chain was obtained from a study of cytomegalovirus exposure and HLA in healthy donors. Looked up from germline, CDR1 is SGHNT and CDR2 is YYREEE (reference sequence). The CDR3 is made up of 20 amino acids. Trimming took off 4 bases at V and 2 bases at J, with 25 bases between the two ends. Of note for this clone: Its cognate antigen is unknown.

Broader study findings: Common viral pathogens (according to a later analysis) appeared linked to several of the most significant clusters.

The PCR ran on 60 Vbeta and 13 Jbeta primers. Clones were read by immunoSEQ multiplex PCR, and TCRdb kept only the in-frame ones, dropping some. Among 150,000 to 200,000 clones listed, more than 75% were seen once. The chain combines TRBV5-4 with TRBJ2-6; maybe TRBD1 (8 bases). This receptor was identified in a man younger than 35 in good health and CMV-seropositive. The sample taken for sequencing was PBMCs. CDR3 DNA: TGTGCCAGCAGCCCGACAGGGGAGGGGCCGAAAGGGCCTGGGGCCAACGTCCTGACTTTC. It codes for CASSPTGEGPKGPGANVLTF.